This is a list of T cell receptor beta chains from one sample in a study of blood T cell repertoires in COVID-19. Data came from immunoSEQ multiplex PCR; TCRdb stores just in-frame clones and leaves some out. The table shows about 190,000 clones, with around 90% occurring only once. The sequencing input was peripheral blood. Every receptor here comes from a man aged 40-49 years with acute or convalescent COVID-19. Each CDR3 is given with its conserved first and last residue. A D gene is named only where the DNA matches it firmly. A row's size may be missing; if present it is once, few, many or a size class.

>TRBJ2-7|TRBV18|NA|TRBD2
TGTGCCAGCTCCCCGGGACTAGCGGGGTCAGGGGAGCAGTACTTC
CASSPGLAGSGEQYF
>TRBJ2-2|TRBV6-2/TRBV6-3|NA|TRBD2
TGTGCCAGCAGTTACCTAGCGGGGGGGCCGAACACCGGGGAGCTGTTTTTT
CASSYLAGGPNTGELFF
>TRBJ2-3|TRBV6-1|NA|TRBD2
TGTGCCAGCAGTGCGTCCCGGGGGGGCTCCCTTTACACAGATACGCAGTATTTT
CASSASRGGSLYTDTQYF
>TRBJ1-1|TRBV2|NA|NA
TGTGCCATAACCGGGACACTTAACACTGAAGCTTTCTTT
CAITGTLNTEAFF
>TRBJ1-6|TRBV27|NA|TRBD1
TGTGCCAGCAGTTTGGAGGGACAGCGGTCACCCCTCCACTTT
CASSLEGQRSPLHF
>TRBJ2-7|TRBV6-1|NA|NA
TGTGCCAGCAGTGAAGAGACAGGCTCCTACGAGCAGTACTTC
CASSEETGSYEQYF
>TRBJ2-5|TRBV4-1|NA|TRBD1
TGCGCCAGCAGCCAAGACGGGACAGGGGTCCAAGAGACCCAGTACTTC
CASSQDGTGVQETQYF
>TRBJ1-1|TRBV28|NA|NA
TGTGCCAGCAGTTTAGGGGGCGCGGGGAACACTGAAGCTTTCTTT
CASSLGGAGNTEAFF
>TRBJ1-2|TRBV6-1|NA|TRBD1
TGTGCCAGCAGTGCCCCGGACAGGGGGCTAAGGGGGGTCTATGGCTACACCTTC
CASSAPDRGLRGVYGYTF
>TRBJ2-7|TRBV24-1|once|TRBD1
TGTGCCACCAGTGATCGGGACAGCTACGAGCAGTACTTC
CATSDRDSYEQYF
>TRBJ1-4|TRBV5-1|NA|NA
TGCGCCAGCAGCTTGGCCCAGGGAACGGTGGAAAAACTGTTTTTT
CASSLAQGTVEKLFF
>TRBJ1-1|TRBV2|once|NA
TGTGCCAGCACTCTACTACAGGGAGCCACTGAAGCTTTCTTT
CASTLLQGATEAFF
>TRBJ2-7|TRBV5-1|few|NA
TGCGCCAGCAGCTTGGATCAGGCGAGCTCCTACGAGCAGTACTTC
CASSLDQASSYEQYF
>TRBJ1-2|TRBV7-2|NA|TRBD1
TGTGCCAGCAGCTTAGAGGGACAGTTCTATGGCTACACCTTC
CASSLEGQFYGYTF
>TRBJ1-5|TRBV23-1|NA|NA
TGCGCCAGCGCCCCGTGCAGGTCTGATGGCAATCAGCCCCAGCATTTT
CASAPCRSDGNQPQHF
>TRBJ2-1|TRBV7-8|NA|TRBD2
TGTGCCAGCAGCTTAAATAGCGGGGAGAGGAATGAGCAGTTCTTC
CASSLNSGERNEQFF
>TRBJ1-1|TRBV5-1|few|NA
TGCGCCAGCAGCTTGACGGGGGACACTGAAGCTTTCTTT
CASSLTGDTEAFF
>TRBJ1-1|TRBV25-1|NA|NA
TGTGCCAGCAGTGGGTGGGGCAGGGGAGACACTGAAGCTTTCTTT
CASSGWGRGDTEAFF
>TRBJ2-2|TRBV5-1|NA|NA
TGCGCCAGCAGCCACGGACTCTTCAACGGGGAGCTGTTTTTT
CASSHGLFNGELFF
>TRBJ1-1|TRBV19|few|NA
TGTGCCAGTAGTATCCGGACTGACACTGAAGCTTTCTTT
CASSIRTDTEAFF
>TRBJ2-3|TRBV5-1|NA|TRBD1
TGCGCCAGCAGCCATGGACAGGGGGCAGATACGCAGTATTTT
CASSHGQGADTQYF
>TRBJ1-2|TRBV6-5|NA|NA
TGTGCCAGCACAACAGGGTCCCTTGGCTACACCTTC
CASTTGSLGYTF
>TRBJ1-4|TRBV5-6|NA|NA
TGTGCCAGCAGCTTGTACAGGGAGACAACTAATGAAAAACTGTTTTTT
CASSLYRETTNEKLFF
>TRBJ1-2|TRBV6-5|NA|NA
TGTGCCAGCAGTAACAGCCCTAACTATGGCTACACCTTC
CASSNSPNYGYTF
>TRBJ2-1|TRBV5-4|NA|NA
TGTGCCAGCAGCTTTCCCGGTAACCCCTACAATGAGCAGTTCTTC
CASSFPGNPYNEQFF
>TRBJ2-7|TRBV4-1|NA|TRBD1
TGCGCCAGCAGCCAAGAGTCAAGACAGGGCGGTTTCTACGAGCAGTACTTC
CASSQESRQGGFYEQYF
>TRBJ2-3|TRBV30|NA|NA
TGTGCCTGGAGTGTGGGGGGTACGGATACGCAGTATTTT
CAWSVGGTDTQYF
>TRBJ2-3|TRBV7-2|NA|NA
TGTGCCAGCAGCTTACGGAGTTCTAGCACAGATACGCAGTATTTT
CASSLRSSSTDTQYF